Listed here are 13 T cell receptor beta chains from one sample, sequenced in a study of shared clonotypes between healthy human individuals. In the naive CD8 group, cells lacked CD45RO and were positively selected for CCR7, so terminally differentiated effector memory CD45RA+ cells were left out. Clones were sequenced by immunoSEQ multiplex PCR, and TCRdb holds only the in-frame ones, with some missing. The repertoire holds millions of clones, with approximately 94% as singletons. The material sequenced was naive CD8+ T cells from PBMCs. The receptor source for this set is a man in his late teens or twenties in good health. Some clones in this sample may be carry-over from other donors' samples.

The chain has TRBV7-9 and TRBJ2-1; either TRBD1 or TRBD2 may supply D (5 bases each). CDR3 length: 15 residues. V lost 6 bases to trimming and J lost 4 bases, with 16 bases between them. Germline V gene data show CDR1 as SEHNR and CDR2 as FQNEAQ (reference sequence). CDR3 nucleotides: TGTGCCAGCAGTTCGGGACCCGCAGGATACAATGAGCAGTTCTTC. It is translated as CASSSGPAGYNEQFF.

The chain uses TRBV28 and TRBJ1-2, with a tentative D call TRBD1 (5 bases). The CDR3 length is 14 residues. Germline loops: CDR1 MDHEN, CDR2 SYDVKM. Trimming removed 7 bases from V and 8 bases from J, with 20 bases in between. CDR3 bases: TGTGCCAGCATCCCTGGGACGGGGAGAAGGGGCTACACCTTC. Its protein is CASIPGTGRRGYTF.

V usage is TRBV27 and J usage is TRBJ2-5, with D maybe TRBD1 (6 bases). CDR1 is MNHEY and CDR2 is SMNVEV in the germline V gene (reference sequence). There are 15 residues in the CDR3. V lost 5 bases and J 5 bases, leaving 18 bases between the germline ends. The CDR3 nucleotides read TGTGCCAGCAGTCCCCTTGTGAGGGGGATTGAGACCCAGTACTTC. Its protein product is CASSPLVRGIETQYF.

This chain joins TRBV6-1 and TRBJ2-3, with a weak D call TRBD1 (6 bases). Trimming pared 7 bases from V and 0 bases from J, leaving 23 bases between. The CDR3 sequence is 18 residues long. The V gene's germline CDR1 is MNHNS and CDR2 SASEGT. The CDR3 DNA reads TGTGCCAGCATTGACTTTCTGACAGGAGAAAATAGCACAGATACGCAGTATTTT. It translates to CASIDFLTGENSTDTQYF.

The chain uses TRBV7-9 and TRBJ2-7; no clear D gene. The germline V gene encodes CDR1 SEHNR and CDR2 FQNEAQ (reference sequence). The CDR3 totals 14 residues. Between the trimmed V and J ends, which lost 6 bases and 2 bases, there was a span of 14 bases. This CDR3 reads CASRGPASTYEQYF. Here the CDR3 DNA reads TGTGCCAGCAGGGGTCCGGCGTCGACCTACGAGCAGTACTTC.

About this clone itself: Other DNA sequences in the sample encode the same CDR3. This sequence joins TRBV29-1 and TRBJ2-7, with D unclear. The CDR3 runs to 12 residues. In germline, CDR1 is SQVTM, CDR2 ANQGSEA. Trimming shortened V by 4 bases and J by 1 base, and 8 bases separated the two germline ends. CDR3 in amino acids: CSVVSQSYEQYF. The CDR3 DNA reads TGCAGCGTTGTGTCCCAATCCTACGAGCAGTACTTC.

The chain combines TRBV9 with TRBJ1-4; D gene unclear. The V end was cut by 3 bases, the J end by 0 bases, with 9 bases between. In germline, CDR1 is SGDLS, CDR2 YYNGEE. CDR3 length equals 15 residues. The CDR3 DNA follows: TGTGCCAGCAGCGCCGAGCAGGCAACTAATGAAAAACTGTTTTTT. This gives the protein CASSAEQATNEKLFF.

The V gene is TRBV7-2, the J gene TRBJ2-1, with 10 bases aligning to TRBD2. From germline, CDR1 is SGHTA and CDR2 FQGNSA. The CDR3 is made up of 18 amino acids. V shed 5 bases, J shed 0 bases, and the junction held 10 bases outside the gene matches. CDR3 sequence (DNA): TGTGCCAGCAGCCCCCGGACTAGCGGAATACGCTCCTACAATGAGCAGTTCTTC. Its translation is CASSPRTSGIRSYNEQFF. Combining the CDR3 with reference TRBV7-2 and TRBJ2-1 gives the whole variable domain GAGVSQSPSNKVTEKGKDVELRCDPISGHTALYWYRQSLGQGLEFLIYFQGNSAPDKSGLPSDRFSAERTGGSVSTLTIQRTQQEDSAVYLCASSPRTSGIRSYNEQFFGPGTRLTVL.

The J gene is TRBJ2-7, the V gene TRBV11-2; a possible D gene is TRBD1 (6 bases). This CDR3 spans 15 amino acids. The ends were cut back, 5 bases at V and 6 bases at J, with 20 bases in the middle. Germline CDR1 reads SGHAT; CDR2 reads FQNNGV. Here the CDR3 reads CASSLVQGPYREQYF. CDR3 DNA sequence: TGTGCCAGCAGCCTCGTACAGGGTCCATATCGCGAGCAGTACTTC.

Comments on this clone: This CDR3 is also generated by other DNA sequences in the sample. The chain recombines TRBV5-5 with TRBJ2-1; D gene ambiguous. This CDR3 contains 13 residues. V lost 2 bases, J lost 4 bases, and 7 bases lay in between. CDR1 SGHKS and CDR2 YYEKEE come from the germline V gene (reference sequence). The CDR3 DNA reads TGTGCCAGCAGCTTAGGCACTTACAATGAGCAGTTCTTC. Residues: CASSLGTYNEQFF. Combining the CDR3 with reference TRBV5-5 and TRBJ2-1 gives the whole variable domain DAGVTQSPTHLIKTRGQQVTLRCSPISGHKSVSWYQQVLGQGPQFIFQYYEKEERGRGNFPDRFSARQFPNYSSELNVNALLLGDSALYLCASSLGTYNEQFFGPGTRLTVL.

V is TRBV5-4 and J is TRBJ2-7, with D maybe TRBD1 (7 bases). The CDR3 runs 13 residues. Between the trimmed V and J ends, which lost 5 bases and 3 bases, there was a span of 12 bases. The germline gives CDR1 SGHNT, CDR2 YYREEE (reference sequence). DNA for the CDR3: TGTGCCAGCAGTGGGGGGACAGACTACGAGCAGTACTTC. As protein: CASSGGTDYEQYF.

The chain joins TRBV27 to TRBJ2-7, with 8 nucleotides matching TRBD1. CDR3 length: 13 amino acids. Trimming at V came to 2 bases and at J to 6 bases, leaving 3 bases not matched to a gene. CDR1 and CDR2 from the germline V gene are MNHEY and SMNVEV (reference sequence). The CDR3 sequence is CASSLGDRGEQYF. The CDR3 coding sequence is TGTGCCAGCAGTTTAGGTGACAGGGGCGAGCAGTACTTC.

The chain has TRBV21-1 and TRBJ2-5; no DNA check was done on the table's D call, TRBD2. TRBV21-1 is marked as a pseudogene. This CDR3 has 18 residues. Written as DNA, the CDR3 is TGTGCCAGCAGCAAGGGACTAGCGGGAGGGATCCGACAAGAGACCCAGTACTTC. Protein product: CASSKGLAGGIRQETQYF.